The source of this T cell receptor beta chain is a study of control samples from healthy donors and cancer patients. V gave up 3 bases and J gave up 4 bases, with 9 bases separating them. Germline assignment: CDR1 MDHEN and CDR2 SYDVKM. The CDR3 has 13 residues. Profiled with immunoSEQ multiplex PCR; TCRdb holds only in-frame clones, not every one. The sample holds some 140,000 clones, roughly 92% seen once. The chain uses TRBV28 and TRBJ1-1; D is undetermined. The receptor was derived from a man between 25 and 39 years old in good health. Material: blood. DNA of the CDR3: TGTGCCAGCAGTTTTGGAAGAAGCACTGAAGCTTTCTTT. This sequence encodes CASSFGRSTEAFF.